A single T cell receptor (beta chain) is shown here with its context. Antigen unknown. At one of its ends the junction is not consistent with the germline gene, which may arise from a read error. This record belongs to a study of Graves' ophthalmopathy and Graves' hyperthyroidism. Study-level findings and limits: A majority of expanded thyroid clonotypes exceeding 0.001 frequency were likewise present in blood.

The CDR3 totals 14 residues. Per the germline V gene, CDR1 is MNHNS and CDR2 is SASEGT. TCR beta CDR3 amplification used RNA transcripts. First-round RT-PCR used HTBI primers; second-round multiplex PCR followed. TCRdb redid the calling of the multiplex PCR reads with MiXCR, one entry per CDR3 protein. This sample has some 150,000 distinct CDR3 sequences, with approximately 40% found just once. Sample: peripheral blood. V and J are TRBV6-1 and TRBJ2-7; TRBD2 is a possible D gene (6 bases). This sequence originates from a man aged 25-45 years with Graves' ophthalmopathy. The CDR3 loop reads CASGEGDWAGEQYF. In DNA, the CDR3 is TGTGCCAGCGGTGAAGGTGACTGGGCGGGGGAGCAGTACTTC.